Given below is one T cell receptor (beta chain) in context. Its antigen is unidentified. The data derive from a study of T cell repertoires in cytomegalovirus infection. For the study at large: Indications of both CMV infection and matching HLA type were provided by public TCR beta signatures.

TCRdb processed the reads anew with MiXCR; each CDR3 protein has one entry. The table lists some 120,000 distinct CDR3 sequences, 9.5% to 13% of them singletons, with around 33% in the top ten. The V and J ends lost 5 bases and 4 bases, in that order; junction bases with no gene match: 10. CDR3 size: 16 residues. Per germline, CDR1 MNHEY and CDR2 SMNVEV (reference sequence). The sample consisted of PBMCs, sequenced either directly or after in vitro stimulation (not recorded which). This sequence originates from a human donor in good health (CMV status not recorded). Some clones in this sample may be carry-over from other donors' samples. The J gene is TRBJ1-1, the V gene TRBV27, with 10 positions matching TRBD1. The CDR3 protein is CASSPATRTGGTEAFF. CDR3 nucleotide sequence: TGTGCCAGCAGTCCGGCCACTAGGACAGGGGGCACTGAAGCTTTCTTT.